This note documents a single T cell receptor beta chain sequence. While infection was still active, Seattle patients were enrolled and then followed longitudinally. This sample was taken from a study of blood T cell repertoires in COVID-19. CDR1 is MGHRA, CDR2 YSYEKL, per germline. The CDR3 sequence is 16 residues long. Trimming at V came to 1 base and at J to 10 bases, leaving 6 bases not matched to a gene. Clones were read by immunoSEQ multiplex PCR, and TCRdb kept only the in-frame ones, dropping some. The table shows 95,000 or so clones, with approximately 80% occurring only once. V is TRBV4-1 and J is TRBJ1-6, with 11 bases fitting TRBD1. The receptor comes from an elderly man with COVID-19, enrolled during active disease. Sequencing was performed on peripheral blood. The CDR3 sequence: CASSQVLRTGGSPLHF. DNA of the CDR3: TGCGCCAGCAGCCAAGTACTTAGGACAGGGGGCTCACCCCTCCACTTT.